Following are 17 T cell receptor beta chains from one sample sequenced in a study of T cell responses to AZD1222 COVID-19 vaccine. Only in-frame clones appear in the TCRdb table, and some are missing; sequencing was by immunoSEQ multiplex PCR. Of 130,000 or so clones detected, more than 75% appear once; the ten largest clones hold around 22%. Sequenced material: peripheral blood, taken on day 0 of AZD1222 vaccination. Receptors originate from an adult in good health.

The genes are TRBV7-2 and TRBJ2-7, with D possibly being TRBD1 or TRBD2 (6 bases each). The CDR3 totals 15 residues. Germline V gene sequence: CDR1 SGHTA, CDR2 FQGNSA. Trimming stripped 1 base from V and 1 base from J, with 11 bases between. CDR3 region: CASSLGRGQSYEQYF. The CDR3 bases are TGTGCCAGCAGCTTAGGACGGGGGCAATCCTACGAGCAGTACTTC.

V gene TRBV28 combines with J gene TRBJ1-1, with D possibly being TRBD1 (6 bases). V shed 2 bases and J shed 4 bases, with 17 bases lying between them. The length of the CDR3 is 16 residues. CDR1 and CDR2 (germline): MDHEN, SYDVKM. The chain's CDR3 is CASSLPRGGAVTEAFF. The DNA for the CDR3 is TGTGCCAGCAGTTTACCTCGCGGGGGGGCTGTCACTGAAGCTTTCTTT.

CDR3 sequence (DNA): TGTGCCAGCGGACACAGGGGGTATAACTATGGCTACACCTTC. It specifies CASGHRGYNYGYTF. The J gene is TRBJ1-2, the V gene TRBV11-2, with 8 bases that match TRBD1. Trimming cost V 8 bases and J 1 base; bases outside gene matches: 6. CDR1 is SGHAT, CDR2 FQNNGV, per germline. The length of the CDR3 is 14 residues. Combining the CDR3 with reference TRBV11-2 and TRBJ1-2 gives the whole variable domain EAGVAQSPRYKIIEKRQSVAFWCNPISGHATLYWYQQILGQGPKLLIQFQNNGVVDDSQLPKDRFSAERLKGVDSTLKIQPAKLEDSAVYLCASGHRGYNYGYTFGSGTRLTVV.

In this sample, this clone turned up a few times. The rearrangement uses TRBV6-1 and TRBJ1-2, with D possibly being TRBD1 (5 bases). V was trimmed by 2 bases and J by 8 bases, leaving 24 bases between them. The length of the CDR3 is 17 residues. The germline V gene has CDR1 MNHNS and CDR2 SASEGT. The CDR3 nucleotides read TGTGCCAGCAGTGAATTGGGCAGGGCGATCCCCTCAAGAGGCTACACCTTC. Translating gives CASSELGRAIPSRGYTF.

The chain is built from TRBV27 and TRBJ2-2; possibly TRBD1 for D (6 bases). CDR3 length equals 15 residues. CDR1 and CDR2 (germline): MNHEY, SMNVEV (reference sequence). Trimming took off 9 bases at V and 6 bases at J, with 20 bases between the two ends. The CDR3 DNA is TGTGCCAGTCAATTCTTCTCACAGGGTCCCGGGGAGCTGTTTTTT. Amino acids: CASQFFSQGPGELFF.

This clone has only a few counts. The chain combines TRBV10-2 with TRBJ2-7; a possible D gene is TRBD2 (6 bases). The CDR3 length is 13 residues. Germline-derived CDR1 and CDR2 are WSHSY and SAAADI. V lost 8 bases and J 6 bases, leaving 17 bases between the germline ends. Here the CDR3 DNA reads TGCGCCAGCTGGGACTCCCTTCGGGCCGAGCAGTACTTC. This sequence encodes CASWDSLRAEQYF.

A word on this clone: The same CDR3 also results from other DNA sequences found in this sample. J is TRBJ1-6 and V is TRBV21-1; TRBD1, the table's D call, was not compared with the DNA. TRBV21-1 is labeled a pseudogene. This CDR3 region has 15 residues. The CDR3 coding sequence is TGTCCCAGCCGCCCCCCAGGACAGGGGGGCTCACCCCTCCACTTT. Translating it yields CPSRPPGQGGSPLHF.

This clone was observed a single time. V and J are TRBV11-1 and TRBJ1-6; D gene ambiguous. The germline CDR1 and CDR2 sequences are SGHAT and FQDESV (reference sequence). V lost 2 bases and J 13 bases, leaving 15 bases between the germline ends. CDR3 length equals 14 residues. This CDR3 is CASSLQERGGPLHF. For the CDR3, the DNA is TGTGCCAGCAGCTTACAGGAGCGAGGTGGGCCCCTCCACTTT.

This sequence joins TRBV11-3 and TRBJ2-1; 12 nucleotides match TRBD2. V shed 5 bases and J 7 bases; nucleotides not matched to a gene: 6. Per germline, CDR1 SGHNT and CDR2 YENEEA. The CDR3 is made up of 15 amino acids. The CDR3 here is CASSLRTSGVNEQFF. DNA for the CDR3: TGTGCCAGCAGCCTGCGGACTAGCGGGGTTAATGAGCAGTTCTTC.

V and J are TRBV6-2 or TRBV6-3 and TRBJ2-2; D remains ambiguous. The CDR3 consists of 14 residues. Germline-derived CDR1 and CDR2 are MNHEY and SVGEGT. The V gene lost 7 bases and the J gene lost 5 bases, with 14 bases spanning the gap. This chain's CDR3 is CASTPTPGTGELFF. DNA for the CDR3: TGTGCCAGCACCCCCACCCCAGGAACCGGGGAGCTGTTTTTT.

V usage is TRBV4-1 and J usage is TRBJ1-5; no clear D gene. CDR1 and CDR2 from the germline V gene are MGHRA and YSYEKL. Trimming left V 3 bases short and J 1 base short, with 7 bases between. There are 14 residues in the CDR3. CDR3 nucleotide sequence: TGCGCCAGCAGCCAGGCTGTGAGCAATCAGCCCCAGCATTTT. It codes for CASSQAVSNQPQHF.

Written as DNA, the CDR3 is TGTGCCAGCAGCCAACAGGGGACTAGCGGGGGACGGAATGAGCAGTTCTTC. Encoded protein: CASSQQGTSGGRNEQFF. The chain has TRBV4-2 and TRBJ2-1, with 14 nucleotides matching TRBD2. This CDR3 comprises 17 residues. V lost 2 bases, J lost 7 bases, and 7 bases stayed unmatched. Germline CDR1 LGHNA, CDR2 YNFKEQ.

The chain recombines TRBV18 with TRBJ1-3, with a possible D match to TRBD1 (5 bases). Germline V lookup: CDR1 KGHSH, CDR2 LQKENI. The CDR3 spans 14 residues. V was clipped by 2 bases and J by 7 bases, with 12 bases between them. The CDR3 sequence is CASSPGGGDNTIYF. For the CDR3, the DNA is TGTGCCAGCTCACCAGGGGGTGGAGACAACACCATATATTTT.

This clone showed up just a few times. This sequence joins TRBV7-9 and TRBJ2-7, with 8 bases aligning to TRBD1. The CDR3 is 15 amino acids. Germline trimming cut 2 bases from V and 6 bases from J; bases unmatched to any gene: 9. Germline assignment: CDR1 SEHNR and CDR2 FQNEAQ (reference sequence). The CDR3 loop is CASSLLRTGSGEQYF. The CDR3 DNA is TGTGCCAGCAGCTTATTGAGGACAGGGTCGGGCGAGCAGTACTTC. Full variable domain (missing parts from reference TRBV7-9 and TRBJ2-7): DTGVSQNPRHKITKRGQNVTFRCDPISEHNRLYWYRQTLGQGPEFLTYFQNEAQLEKSRLLSDRFSAERPKGSFSTLEIQRTEQGDSAMYLCASSLLRTGSGEQYFGPGTRLTVT.

This sequence joins TRBV9 and TRBJ2-5; tentatively, D is TRBD2 (6 bases). This CDR3 has 15 amino acids. Germline loops: CDR1 SGDLS, CDR2 YYNGEE. The germline V and J ends were trimmed by 0 bases and 2 bases, with 11 bases remaining between them. CDR3 DNA sequence: TGTGCCAGCAGCGTAGAGTGGGGGAGGCAAGAGACCCAGTACTTC. Its translation is CASSVEWGRQETQYF. Complete variable domain (other parts from reference TRBV9 and TRBJ2-5): DSGVTQTPKHLITATGQRVTLRCSPRSGDLSVYWYQQSLDQGLQFLIQYYNGEERAKGNILERFSAQQFPDLHSELNLSSLELGDSALYFCASSVEWGRQETQYFGPGTRLLVL.

This clone was seen just once. V is TRBV18 and J is TRBJ2-2; D unresolved. CDR1 is KGHSH, CDR2 LQKENI, per germline. V was cut by 3 bases and J by 5 bases, with 10 bases left in between. The CDR3 is 14 residues long. Here the CDR3 DNA reads TGTGCCAGCTCACCTTCCGGCCGAACCGGGGAGCTGTTTTTT. Amino acids: CASSPSGRTGELFF. The full variable domain, with the rest looked up from reference TRBV18 and TRBJ2-2, is NAGVMQNPRHLVRRRGQEARLRCSPMKGHSHVYWYRQLPEEGLKFMVYLQKENIIDESGMPKERFSAEFPKEGPSILRIQQVVRGDSAAYFCASSPSGRTGELFFGEGSRLTVL.

This rearrangement joins TRBV19 to TRBJ1-5, with D unclear. The CDR3 is made up of 15 amino acids. Trimming shortened V by 11 bases and J by 3 bases, and 20 bases separated the two germline ends. The germline gives CDR1 LNHDA, CDR2 SQIVND (reference sequence). CDR3 in DNA: TGTGCCGTATGGCCAGGCGACCTCGACAATCAGCCCCAGCATTTT. Translation: CAVWPGDLDNQPQHF. The full variable domain, its missing parts supplied by reference TRBV19 and TRBJ1-5, is DGGITQSPKYLFRKEGQNVTLSCEQNLNHDAMYWYRQDPGQGLRLIYYSQIVNDFQKGDIAEGYSVSREKKESFPLTVTSAQKNPTAFYLCAVWPGDLDNQPQHFGDGTRLSIL.